Each of the 15 T cell receptor beta chains below was sequenced from the same sample in a study of blood T cells in healthy people across ages. PCR was performed a second time for about 6 to 12 cycles using a sample-barcoded 5' primer and a J-beta primer mix. TCRdb reanalysed the 5' RACE reads using MiXCR and keeps one entry per CDR3 protein. The sample yields roughly 1,500,000 distinct CDR3 sequences, around 35% seen once. The material sequenced was blood. Receptors originate from a woman aged 25-40 years in good health.

The J gene is TRBJ1-1, the V gene TRBV7-3; 11 positions agree with TRBD1. V gave up 3 bases and J gave up 7 bases; unmatched junction bases: 1. This CDR3 spans 13 amino acids. CDR1 and CDR2 (germline): SGHTA, FQGTGA. This CDR3 reads CASSFGTGGEAFF. The CDR3 coding sequence is TGTGCCAGCAGCTTCGGGACAGGGGGTGAAGCTTTCTTT.

In this sample, this clonotype turned up a few times. The chain combines TRBV20-1 with TRBJ2-5, with TRBD2 matching over 7 bases. The V and J ends lost 5 bases and 0 bases, in that order; junction bases with no gene match: 9. Germline V lookup: CDR1 DFQATT, CDR2 SNEGSKA (reference sequence). The CDR3 has 15 amino acids. Written as DNA, the CDR3 is TGCAGTGCTGGGGACTACCGGACGCACCAAGAGACCCAGTACTTC. Its translation is CSAGDYRTHQETQYF.

This clonotype has just a few counts. The V gene is TRBV10-3, the J gene TRBJ2-1, with 13 bases identical to TRBD2. CDR1 ENHRY and CDR2 SYGVKD come from the germline V gene. Germline trimming cut 9 bases from V and 1 base from J; bases unmatched to any gene: 9. This CDR3 has 17 amino acids. DNA of the CDR3: TGTGCCATTTCAGGACTAGCGGGAGATTTATCCTACAATGAGCAGTTCTTC. Encoded protein: CAISGLAGDLSYNEQFF.

V usage is TRBV5-1 and J usage is TRBJ2-7; tentatively, D is TRBD2 (6 bases). V was shortened by 10 bases and J by 2 bases, with 31 bases between the two germline ends. This CDR3 has 18 residues. Looked up from germline, CDR1 is SGHRS and CDR2 is YFSETQ. This CDR3 reads CAGTQSRPGTLEAYEQYF. CDR3 DNA sequence: TGCGCCGGCACCCAAAGTAGACCAGGGACTCTGGAGGCCTACGAGCAGTACTTC.

The genes are TRBV28 and TRBJ2-1; 10 bases are a match to TRBD1. Trimming at V came to 7 bases and at J to 8 bases, leaving 11 bases not matched to a gene. CDR3 size: 15 residues. The germline V gene encodes CDR1 MDHEN and CDR2 SYDVKM. CDR3 coding DNA: TGTGCCAGCAATTCCCCGGGACAGGGGTCTTATGAGCAGTTCTTC. Translated, it gives CASNSPGQGSYEQFF.

As regards this clonotype: This may be a read error, as it is one base from a much larger clone. The V gene is TRBV11-1, the J gene TRBJ2-5; D is unresolved. V lost 8 bases, J lost 11 bases, and 18 bases lay in between. Germline V gives CDR1 SGHAT, CDR2 FQDESV (reference sequence). The CDR3 spans 12 residues. The CDR3 loop reads CASVSGFNEQYF. For the CDR3, the DNA is TGTGCCAGCGTCTCAGGTTTCAATGAGCAGTACTTC. Complete variable domain (other parts from reference TRBV11-1 and TRBJ2-5): EAEVAQSPRYKITEKSQAVAFWCDPISGHATLYWYRQILGQGPELLVQFQDESVVDDSQLPKDRFSAERLKGVDSTLKIQPAELGDSAMYLCASVSGFNEQYFGPGTRLLVL.

The chain uses TRBV12-3 or TRBV12-4 and TRBJ2-1, with D hard to call. Trimming took off 4 bases at V and 7 bases at J, with 2 bases between the two ends. This CDR3 is 10 amino acids long. The CDR3 nucleotides are TGTGCCAGCAGTTGGAATGAGCAGTTCTTC. Translated, it gives CASSWNEQFF.

This clonotype was seen only a few times. The V gene is TRBV5-1, the J gene TRBJ2-1; D is perhaps TRBD1 (5 bases). CDR3 length equals 14 residues. Trimming pared 4 bases from V and 2 bases from J, leaving 10 bases between. The germline gives CDR1 SGHRS, CDR2 YFSETQ. The CDR3 loop reads CASSQGSTYNEQFF. The CDR3, as DNA: TGCGCCAGCAGCCAGGGAAGTACCTACAATGAGCAGTTCTTC.

The gene calls are TRBV28 and TRBJ2-1, with TRBD1 matching over 8 bases. The CDR3 is made up of 13 amino acids. V lost 6 bases and J lost 7; bases outside the gene matches: 5. Germline loops: CDR1 MDHEN, CDR2 SYDVKM. The CDR3 loop reads CASRRDRTNEQFF. For the CDR3, the DNA is TGTGCCAGCAGAAGGGACAGGACGAATGAGCAGTTCTTC.

This clonotype was detected a few times. The junction departs from germline at one end; a sequencing error may be responsible. The rearrangement links TRBV7-9 to TRBJ2-7; the D gene could be TRBD1 or TRBD2 (5 bases each). Germline V gene lookup returns CDR1 SEHNR and CDR2 FQNEAQ (reference sequence). The CDR3 length is 15 residues. DNA for the CDR3: TGTGCCAGCGGCTTGGGTGGGGGAAGCTCCTACGAGCAGTACTTC. It yields the protein CASGLGGGSSYEQYF. Supplemented by reference TRBV7-9 and TRBJ2-7, the full variable domain reads DTGVSQNPRHKITKRGQNVTFRCDPISEHNRLYWYRQTLGQGPEFLTYFQNEAQLEKSRLLSDRFSAERPKGSFSTLEIQRTEQGDSAMYLCASGLGGGSSYEQYFGPGTRLTVT.

This clonotype was seen just once. A read error may be the cause here, since a much bigger clone is one base away. CDR3 sequence (DNA): TGCAGTGCCCTCCGGGACAGGGGCCAGAGACAACCCCAGAATTTT. Translating gives CSALRDRGQRQPQNF. The V gene is TRBV20-1, the J gene TRBJ1-5; 10 nucleotides align to TRBD1. This CDR3 comprises 15 residues. Germline V gene lookup returns CDR1 DFQATT and CDR2 SNEGSKA (reference sequence).

This clonotype was observed a handful of times. This sequence joins TRBV5-1 and TRBJ2-5; 9 positions agree with TRBD2. Germline trimming cut 4 bases from V and 0 bases from J; bases unmatched to any gene: 4. The germline V gene encodes CDR1 SGHRS and CDR2 YFSETQ. The CDR3 has 15 amino acids. The CDR3 bases are TGCGCCAGCAGCAGTCAGCGGGGGGACCAAGAGACCCAGTACTTC. It specifies CASSSQRGDQETQYF.

The chain joins TRBV7-8 to TRBJ2-7, with 8 bases that match TRBD1. The V gene's germline CDR1 is SGHVS and CDR2 FQNEAQ. This CDR3 spans 14 amino acids. V lost 6 bases to trimming and J lost 1 base; unmatched junction nucleotides: 5. The CDR3 coding sequence is TGTGCCAGCAGAAAGGGACAGGCGTCCTACGAGCAGTACTTC. It codes for CASRKGQASYEQYF.

This clonotype has a handful of counts. This CDR3 is CASSHGTERQETQYF. CDR3 bases: TGTGCCAGCAGCCACGGGACAGAACGACAAGAGACCCAGTACTTC. This chain connects TRBV11-1 to TRBJ2-5; 7 positions match TRBD1. CDR1 SGHAT and CDR2 FQDESV come from the germline V gene (reference sequence). The CDR3 runs to 15 residues. V was clipped by 5 bases and J by 2 bases; unmatched bases: 8.

This clonotype was seen more than once but under ten times. The chain combines TRBV4-1 with TRBJ2-7; maybe TRBD2 (5 bases). Germline CDR1 and CDR2: MGHRA and YSYEKL. The CDR3 length is 13 residues. Trimming removed 5 bases from V and 4 bases from J, with 12 bases in between. The CDR3 sequence: CASSKLVRYEQYF. As DNA, the CDR3 is TGCGCCAGCAGCAAACTAGTGAGGTACGAGCAGTACTTC.